Shown below are 24 T cell receptor beta chains from a single sample sequenced in a study of vaccination effects on CD4 cells after COVID-19. Measured with immunoSEQ multiplex PCR; TCRdb has only the in-frame clones, and not every one. The data contain around 69,000 clones, around two thirds of them seen just once; the ten biggest clones take up about 1.6%. No antigen is known for these receptors. After expansion with viral peptide pools in the ViraFEST assay, antigen-specific CD4+ T cells were sequenced. Researchers isolated CD4+ T cells once approximately eleven days of culture had elapsed. Participants were vaccinated with two doses of either the BNT162b2 or mRNA-1273 vaccine. The sequencing here drew on CD4+ T cells from PBMCs cultured with HCoV-229E spike peptides, taken after COVID-19 vaccination. These receptors originate from a human donor who received a COVID-19 vaccine.

The chain has TRBV5-6 and TRBJ1-2, with 7 bases aligning to TRBD1. The CDR3 spans 16 residues. The germline V gene encodes CDR1 SGHDT and CDR2 YYEEEE. V lost 2 bases to trimming and J lost 0 bases; unmatched junction nucleotides: 7. The CDR3: CASSFLRTGPNYGYTF. As DNA, the CDR3 is TGTGCCAGCAGCTTCCTCAGGACAGGACCTAACTATGGCTACACCTTC.

This rearrangement joins TRBV19 to TRBJ2-5, with 9 bases matching TRBD2. V trimming: 4 bases; J trimming: 4 bases; junction bases outside the gene matches: 1. The CDR3 loop spans 13 amino acids. Germline V CDR1 and CDR2: LNHDA, SQIVND (reference sequence). The DNA of the CDR3 is TGTGCCAGTAGTAGGCGGGGGGGAGAGACCCAGTACTTC. The encoded protein is CASSRRGGETQYF.

The chain is built from TRBV19 and TRBJ1-1; D uncertain. Germline CDR1 reads LNHDA; CDR2 reads SQIVND (reference sequence). The V and J ends lost 3 bases and 11 bases respectively, with 10 bases between them. The CDR3 loop spans 11 amino acids. The CDR3 sequence is CASSILWRAFF. Here the CDR3 DNA reads TGTGCCAGTAGTATTTTGTGGCGGGCTTTCTTT.

On this clone itself: Other DNA sequences from this sample encode an identical CDR3 as well. The J gene is TRBJ1-2, the V gene TRBV3-1 (or the pseudogene TRBV3-2); 7 positions agree with TRBD1. Germline V gene sequence: CDR1 LGHDT, CDR2 YNNKEL (reference sequence). The CDR3 length is 13 residues. Trimming cost V 2 bases and J 4 bases; bases outside gene matches: 1. CDR3 DNA sequence: TGTGCCAGCAGCCAACAGGGGGGCTATGGCTACACCTTC. Its protein product is CASSQQGGYGYTF.

V and J are TRBV6-5 and TRBJ2-7, with TRBD2 matching 8 bases. CDR3 length: 13 residues. CDR1 is MNHEY, CDR2 SVGAGI, per germline. Trimming took 5 bases from V and 6 from J; bases not matched to a gene: 6. The CDR3 DNA sequence: TGTGCCAGCAGTCGGGGGGGAACTGGCGAGCAGTACGTC. This codes for CASSRGGTGEQYV.

The gene calls are TRBV7-2 and TRBJ2-7; D ambiguous. V was pared by 0 bases and J by 6 bases, with 12 bases between. Germline assignment: CDR1 SGHTA and CDR2 FQGNSA. This CDR3 has 14 amino acids. The CDR3: CASSLAATYLEQYV. CDR3 bases: TGTGCCAGCAGCTTAGCGGCTACCTATCTCGAGCAGTACGTC.

The rearrangement uses TRBV24-1 and TRBJ2-1; perhaps TRBD1 as D (5 bases). Germline values: CDR1 KGHDR, CDR2 SFDVKD. This CDR3 comprises 13 residues. Trimming took 0 bases from V and 13 from J, leaving 12 bases between them. Here the CDR3 reads CATSDLKGIYQFF. In DNA form, the CDR3 reads TGTGCCACCAGTGATTTGAAGGGGATCTACCAGTTCTTC.

The table lists this clone with a few counts. The genes are TRBV7-6 and TRBJ2-3; 13 nucleotides line up with TRBD2. The V and J ends lost 0 bases and 2 bases, in that order; junction bases with no gene match: 5. The CDR3 covers 18 residues. The germline CDR1 and CDR2 sequences are SGHVS and FNYEAQ. The CDR3 region is CASSLAPGLAGSTDTQYF. The CDR3 DNA follows: TGTGCCAGCAGCTTAGCCCCGGGACTAGCGGGGTCCACAGATACGCAGTATTTT.

This chain's CDR3 is CASNIKRGGTEAFF. The CDR3 coding sequence is TGTGCCAGCAACATCAAAAGGGGTGGCACTGAAGCTTTCTTT. This sequence joins TRBV19 and TRBJ1-1, with a possible D match to TRBD1 (5 bases). V was shortened by 9 bases and J by 4 bases, with 18 bases between the two germline ends. The CDR3 sequence is 14 residues long. Germline V gene lookup returns CDR1 LNHDA and CDR2 SQIVND (reference sequence). Full variable domain (remainder filled in from reference TRBV19 and TRBJ1-1): DGGITQSPKYLFRKEGQNVTLSCEQNLNHDAMYWYRQDPGQGLRLIYYSQIVNDFQKGDIAEGYSVSREKKESFPLTVTSAQKNPTAFYLCASNIKRGGTEAFFGQGTRLTVV.

The rearrangement uses TRBV5-1 and TRBJ2-3; a possible D gene is TRBD1 (5 bases). Germline V gene data show CDR1 as SGHRS and CDR2 as YFSETQ. The ends were cut back, 4 bases at V and 2 bases at J, with 14 bases in the middle. This CDR3 comprises 15 residues. The CDR3 DNA follows: TGCGCCAGCAGCCCCACATCGACAGACACAGATACGCAGTATTTT. It translates to CASSPTSTDTDTQYF.

This chain connects TRBV2 to TRBJ2-2, with a weak D call TRBD1 (8 bases). The germline CDR1 and CDR2 sequences are SNHLY and FYNNEI. This CDR3 has 14 residues. Between the trimmed V and J ends, which lost 6 bases and 7 bases, there was a span of 15 bases. The CDR3 nucleotides read TGTGCCAGCAGAGGACAGGGAGGGGGCGGGGAGCTGTTTTTT. This encodes CASRGQGGGGELFF.

The CDR3, as DNA: TGTGCCAGCAGCTTCCGGGACAGGGGTTACGAGCAGTACGTC. Translated: CASSFRDRGYEQYV. This chain uses TRBV7-2 with TRBJ2-7; 10 positions match TRBD1. Per germline, CDR1 SGHTA and CDR2 FQGNSA. The CDR3 sequence is 14 residues long. V trimming: 3 bases; J trimming: 4 bases; junction bases outside the gene matches: 3.

The J gene is TRBJ2-7, the V gene TRBV19; TRBD1 matches 12 bases. CDR3 length: 17 amino acids. Germline assignment: CDR1 LNHDA and CDR2 SQIVND (reference sequence). J lost 4 bases, V lost 5 bases, and 12 bases had no gene match. The CDR3 region has the DNA TGTGCCAGTAGTCCCTTTCCGGGGACAGGGGGCGATTACGAGCAGTACGTC. Translating it yields CASSPFPGTGGDYEQYV.

The chain couples TRBV24-1 to TRBJ2-1; 9 nucleotides line up with TRBD1. This CDR3 has 15 amino acids. V was pared by 4 bases and J by 7 bases, with 7 bases of the junction left unmatched. Germline V CDR1 and CDR2: KGHDR, SFDVKD. The CDR3 is CATSEPGTGWNEQFF. The CDR3 region has the DNA TGTGCCACCAGTGAGCCCGGGACAGGGTGGAATGAGCAGTTCTTC.

This clone has just one count. The genes are TRBV6-5 and TRBJ1-1; D remains unclear. The CDR3 loop spans 12 amino acids. With 5 bases removed from V and 7 bases from J, the gap between germline ends came to 11 bases. The germline CDR1 and CDR2 sequences are MNHEY and SVGAGI. The CDR3: CASSTREVEAFF. The CDR3 DNA is TGTGCCAGCAGTACCCGGGAGGTTGAAGCTTTCTTT.

This clone was seen once. The chain links TRBV4-1 to TRBJ1-4; no clear D gene. V was cut by 1 base and J by 8 bases, with 5 bases left in between. Germline V gives CDR1 MGHRA, CDR2 YSYEKL. CDR3 length: 12 residues. In nucleotides, the CDR3 is TGCGCCAGCAGCCAAGGGAGGGAAAAACTGTTTTTT. Its translation: CASSQGREKLFF.

The chain carries TRBV5-7 and TRBJ2-7; possibly TRBD2 for D (6 bases). TRBV5-7 is an open reading frame whose function is uncertain. The CDR3 covers 15 residues. V was cut by 1 base and J by 1 base, with 12 bases left in between. The CDR3 sequence: CASSLFSSDSYEQYV. As DNA, the CDR3 is TGTGCCAGCAGCTTGTTCTCTAGCGATTCCTACGAGCAGTACGTC.

This chain joins TRBV24-1 and TRBJ2-3; 7 bases align to TRBD2. The V segment lost 4 bases and the J segment 0 bases; nucleotides outside the gene matches: 9. Germline CDR1 KGHDR, CDR2 SFDVKD. This CDR3 is built from 17 residues. This CDR3 is CATSDRGDQTSTDTQYF. CDR3 nucleotide sequence: TGTGCCACCAGTGACCGGGGGGACCAAACTAGCACAGATACGCAGTATTTT.

This clone was counted between two and nine times. This chain links TRBV5-1 with TRBJ1-4, with 9 bases lining up with TRBD1. In germline, CDR1 is SGHRS, CDR2 YFSETQ. CDR3 length equals 14 residues. The junction had 3 bases not matched to a gene; V was cut back by 4 bases and J by 5 bases. CDR3 in DNA: TGCGCCAGCAGCCTAGGGACAGGGAATGAAAAACTGTTTTTT. Protein product: CASSLGTGNEKLFF.

This chain links TRBV4-1 with TRBJ2-7, with D possibly being TRBD1 (6 bases). CDR1 and CDR2 from the germline V gene are MGHRA and YSYEKL. The CDR3 is made up of 14 amino acids. The V and J ends lost 0 bases and 2 bases respectively, with 8 bases between them. The CDR3 coding sequence is TGCGCCAGCAGCCAAGACAGGGGAACCTACGAGCAGTACGTC. This sequence encodes CASSQDRGTYEQYV.

This clone has only a few counts. This sequence joins TRBV6-1 and TRBJ1-2; no firm D call. The CDR3 has 12 amino acids. Germline CDR1 MNHNS, CDR2 SASEGT. The germline V and J ends were trimmed by 1 base and 8 bases, with 8 bases remaining between them. The DNA of the CDR3 is TGTGCCAGCAGTGAAGAAGGGATCGGCTACACCTTC. It yields the protein CASSEEGIGYTF.

V gene TRBV28 combines with J gene TRBJ2-3; D is unresolved. The CDR3 has 12 amino acids. V was clipped by 4 bases and J by 6 bases, with 8 bases between them. Germline assignment: CDR1 MDHEN and CDR2 SYDVKM. The CDR3 region is CASSSLLDTQYF. The DNA of the CDR3 is TGTGCCAGCAGTTCCCTTCTGGATACGCAGTATTTT.

This clone was counted between two and nine times. The V call is TRBV18, the J call TRBJ1-4, with 9 nucleotides matching TRBD1. CDR1 and CDR2 (germline): KGHSH, LQKENI. The CDR3 has 14 amino acids. Trimming removed 3 bases from V and 11 bases from J; junction bases left unmatched: 7. CDR3 sequence reads: CASSPDSDRGKLFF. CDR3 nucleotide sequence: TGTGCCAGCTCACCGGATTCCGACAGGGGGAAACTGTTTTTT.

The sample holds a few counts of this clone. V gene TRBV11-2 combines with J gene TRBJ2-1, with D perhaps TRBD1 or TRBD2 (5 bases each). V dropped 2 bases and J dropped 5 bases, with 19 bases sitting between them. This CDR3 comprises 17 residues. The germline gives CDR1 SGHAT, CDR2 FQNNGV. The CDR3 is CASSLRVARGGDNEQFF. In DNA, the CDR3 is TGTGCCAGCAGCTTAAGGGTCGCGAGGGGTGGGGACAATGAGCAGTTCTTC.